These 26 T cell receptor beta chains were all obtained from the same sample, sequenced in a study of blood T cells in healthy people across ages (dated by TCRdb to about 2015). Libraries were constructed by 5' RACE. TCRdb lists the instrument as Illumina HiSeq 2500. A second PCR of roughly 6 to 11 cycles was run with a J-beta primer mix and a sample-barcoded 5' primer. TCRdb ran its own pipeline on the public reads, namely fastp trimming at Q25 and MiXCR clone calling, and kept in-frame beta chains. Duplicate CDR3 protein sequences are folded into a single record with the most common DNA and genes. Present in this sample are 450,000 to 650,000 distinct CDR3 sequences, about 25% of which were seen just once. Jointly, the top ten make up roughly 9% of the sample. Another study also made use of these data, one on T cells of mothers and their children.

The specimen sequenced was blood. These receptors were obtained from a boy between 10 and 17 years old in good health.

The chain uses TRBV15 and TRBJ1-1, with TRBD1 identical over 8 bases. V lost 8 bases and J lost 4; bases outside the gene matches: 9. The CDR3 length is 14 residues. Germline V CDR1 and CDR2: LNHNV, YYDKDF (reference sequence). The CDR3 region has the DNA TGTGCCACCTTGAGGACAGGGTCGGGCACTGAAGCTTTCTTT. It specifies CATLRTGSGTEAFF.

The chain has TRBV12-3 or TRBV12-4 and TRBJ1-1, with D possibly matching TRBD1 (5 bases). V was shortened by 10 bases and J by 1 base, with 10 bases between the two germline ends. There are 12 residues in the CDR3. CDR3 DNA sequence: TGTGCCACCCGTGGGGGGAACACTGAAGCTTTCTTT. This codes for CATRGGNTEAFF.

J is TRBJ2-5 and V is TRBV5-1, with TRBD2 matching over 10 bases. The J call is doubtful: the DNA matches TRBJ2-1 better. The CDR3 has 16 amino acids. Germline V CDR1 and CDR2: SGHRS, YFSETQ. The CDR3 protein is CASSLILAGDYNEQFF. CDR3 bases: TGCGCCAGCAGCTTGATCCTAGCGGGAGATTACAATGAGCAGTTCTTC.

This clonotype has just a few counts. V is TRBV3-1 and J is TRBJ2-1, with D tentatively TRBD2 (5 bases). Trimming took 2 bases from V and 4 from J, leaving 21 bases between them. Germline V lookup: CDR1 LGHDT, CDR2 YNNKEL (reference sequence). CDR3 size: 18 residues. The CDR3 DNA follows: TGTGCCAGCAGCCAACTTACTACAACTAGTAAAGATTACAATGAGCAGTTCTTC. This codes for CASSQLTTTSKDYNEQFF.

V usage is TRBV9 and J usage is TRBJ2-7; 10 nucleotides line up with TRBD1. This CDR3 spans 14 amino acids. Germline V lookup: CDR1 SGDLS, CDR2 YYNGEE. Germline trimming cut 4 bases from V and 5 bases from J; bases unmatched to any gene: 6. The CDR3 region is CASSPGQGTHEQYF. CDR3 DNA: TGTGCCAGCAGCCCGGGACAGGGGACCCACGAGCAGTACTTC.

In nucleotides, the CDR3 is TGTGCCAGCAGCGTTAGCGGAAGACTGGAGACCCAGTACTTC. Its protein is CASSVSGRLETQYF. The rearrangement links TRBV9 to TRBJ2-5; D is perhaps TRBD2 (6 bases). CDR1 SGDLS and CDR2 YYNGEE come from the germline V gene. This CDR3 comprises 14 residues. Trimming left V 2 bases short and J 5 bases short, with 13 bases between.

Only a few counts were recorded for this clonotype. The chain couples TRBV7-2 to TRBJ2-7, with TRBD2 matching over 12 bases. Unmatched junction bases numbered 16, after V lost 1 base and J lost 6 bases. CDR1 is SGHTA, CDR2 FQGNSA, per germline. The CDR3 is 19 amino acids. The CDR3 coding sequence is TGTGCCAGCAGCTTAGAAGGCGGACTAGCGGGACAGGGTCACTCCGAGCAGTACTTC. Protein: CASSLEGGLAGQGHSEQYF.

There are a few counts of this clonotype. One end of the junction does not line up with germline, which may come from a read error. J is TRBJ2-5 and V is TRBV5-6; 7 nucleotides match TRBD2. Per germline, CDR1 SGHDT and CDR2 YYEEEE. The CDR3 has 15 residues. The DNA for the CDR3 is TGTGCCTGCAGCTTGTCTAGCGGTGGAACAGAGACCCAGTACTTC. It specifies CACSLSSGGTETQYF.

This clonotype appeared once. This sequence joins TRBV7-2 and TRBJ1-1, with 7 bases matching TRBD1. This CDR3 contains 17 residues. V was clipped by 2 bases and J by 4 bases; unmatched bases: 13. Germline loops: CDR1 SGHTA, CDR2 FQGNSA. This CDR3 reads CASSLQGRGYLLTEAFF. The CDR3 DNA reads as TGTGCCAGCAGCTTACAGGGCAGGGGGTACCTCCTCACTGAAGCTTTCTTT.

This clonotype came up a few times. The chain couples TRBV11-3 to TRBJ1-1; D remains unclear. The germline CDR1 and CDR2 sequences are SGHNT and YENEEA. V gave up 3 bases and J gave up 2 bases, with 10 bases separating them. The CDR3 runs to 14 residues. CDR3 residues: CASSFQRTNTEAFF. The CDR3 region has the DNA TGTGCCAGCAGCTTCCAGAGGACCAACACTGAAGCTTTCTTT.

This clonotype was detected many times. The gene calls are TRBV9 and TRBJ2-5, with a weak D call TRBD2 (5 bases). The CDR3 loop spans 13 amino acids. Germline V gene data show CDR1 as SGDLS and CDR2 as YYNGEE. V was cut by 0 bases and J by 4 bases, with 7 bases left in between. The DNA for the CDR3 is TGTGCCAGCAGCGTAGATGGGAGAGAGACCCAGTACTTC. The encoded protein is CASSVDGRETQYF.

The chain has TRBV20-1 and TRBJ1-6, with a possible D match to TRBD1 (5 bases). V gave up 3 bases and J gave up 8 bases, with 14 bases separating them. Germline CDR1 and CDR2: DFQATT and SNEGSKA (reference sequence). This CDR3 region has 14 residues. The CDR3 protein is CSASRGSSDSPLHF. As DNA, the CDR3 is TGCAGTGCTAGTAGGGGATCTTCGGATTCACCCCTCCACTTT.

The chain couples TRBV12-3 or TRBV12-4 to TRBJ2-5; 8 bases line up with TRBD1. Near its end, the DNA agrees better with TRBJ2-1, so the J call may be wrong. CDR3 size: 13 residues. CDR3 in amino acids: CASGQGFANEQFF. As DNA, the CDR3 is TGTGCCAGCGGACAGGGATTTGCCAATGAGCAGTTCTTC.

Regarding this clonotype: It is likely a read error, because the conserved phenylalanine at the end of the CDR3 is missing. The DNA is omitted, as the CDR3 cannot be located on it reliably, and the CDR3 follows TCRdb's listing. The CDR3 reads CASSLADKALKSL. V is TRBV7-2 and J is TRBJ2-7; no DNA check was done on the table's D call, TRBD2. The CDR3 spans 13 amino acids, including both terminal residues. Germline V CDR1 and CDR2: SGHTA, FQGNSA.

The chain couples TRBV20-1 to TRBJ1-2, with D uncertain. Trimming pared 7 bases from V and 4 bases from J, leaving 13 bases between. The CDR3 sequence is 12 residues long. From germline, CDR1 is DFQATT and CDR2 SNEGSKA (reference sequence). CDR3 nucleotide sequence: TGCAGTGTCCCTGACGGACCCTATGGCTACACCTTC. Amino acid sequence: CSVPDGPYGYTF.

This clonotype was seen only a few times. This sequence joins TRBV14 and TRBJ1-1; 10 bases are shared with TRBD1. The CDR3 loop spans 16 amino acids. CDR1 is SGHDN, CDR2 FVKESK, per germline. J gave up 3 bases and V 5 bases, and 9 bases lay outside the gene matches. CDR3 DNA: TGTGCCAGCAGCAGTTTTACGGGACAGGGGTACACTGAAGCTTTCTTT. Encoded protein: CASSSFTGQGYTEAFF.

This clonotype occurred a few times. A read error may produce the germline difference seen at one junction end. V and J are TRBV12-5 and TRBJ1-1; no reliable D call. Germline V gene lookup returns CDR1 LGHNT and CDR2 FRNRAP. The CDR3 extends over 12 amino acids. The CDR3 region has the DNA TGCGCTAGTGGCTGGGAGAACACTGAAGCTTTCTTT. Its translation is CASGWENTEAFF. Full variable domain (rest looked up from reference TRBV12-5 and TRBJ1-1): DARVTQTPRHKVTEMGQEVTMRCQPILGHNTVFWYRQTMMQGLELLAYFRNRAPLDDSGMPKDRFSAEMPDATLATLKIQPSEPRDSAVYFCASGWENTEAFFGQGTRLTVV.

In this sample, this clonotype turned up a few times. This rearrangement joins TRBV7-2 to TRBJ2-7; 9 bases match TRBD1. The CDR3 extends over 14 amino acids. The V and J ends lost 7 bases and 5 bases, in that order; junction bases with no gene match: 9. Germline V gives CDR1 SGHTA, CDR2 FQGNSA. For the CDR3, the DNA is TGTGCCAGCACTAAACAGGGGGCGGATAACGAGCAGTACTTC. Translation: CASTKQGADNEQYF.

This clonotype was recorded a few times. CDR3 nucleotide sequence: TGCGCCAGCAGCTCAACGGGGGGAGATGAGTTAAATGAGCAGTTCTTC. Translating gives CASSSTGGDELNEQFF. This sequence joins TRBV5-1 and TRBJ2-1, with 7 bases identical to TRBD2. Trimming cost V 3 bases and J 7 bases; bases outside gene matches: 13. Germline CDR1 reads SGHRS; CDR2 reads YFSETQ. The CDR3 extends over 16 amino acids.

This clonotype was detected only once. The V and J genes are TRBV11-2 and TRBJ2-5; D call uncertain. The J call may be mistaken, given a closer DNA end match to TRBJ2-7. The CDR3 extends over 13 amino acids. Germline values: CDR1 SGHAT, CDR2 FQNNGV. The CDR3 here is CASSYLTTYEQYF. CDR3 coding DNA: TGTGCCAGCAGCTATTTAACTACCTACGAGCAGTACTTC.

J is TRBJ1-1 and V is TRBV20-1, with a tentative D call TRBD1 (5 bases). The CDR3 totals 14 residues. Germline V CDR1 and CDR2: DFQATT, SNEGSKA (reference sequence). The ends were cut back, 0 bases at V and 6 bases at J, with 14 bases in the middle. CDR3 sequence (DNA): TGCAGTGCTAGAGAGGTTGGGGGATGGTCTGAAGCTTTCTTT. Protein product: CSAREVGGWSEAFF.

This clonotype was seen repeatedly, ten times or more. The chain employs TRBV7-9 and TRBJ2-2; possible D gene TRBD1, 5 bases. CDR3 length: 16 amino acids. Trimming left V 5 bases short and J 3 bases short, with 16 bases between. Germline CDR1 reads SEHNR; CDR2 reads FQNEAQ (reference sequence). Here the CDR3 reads CASSDPFPRDTGELFF. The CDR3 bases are TGTGCCAGCAGCGATCCTTTCCCCAGGGACACCGGGGAGCTGTTTTTT.

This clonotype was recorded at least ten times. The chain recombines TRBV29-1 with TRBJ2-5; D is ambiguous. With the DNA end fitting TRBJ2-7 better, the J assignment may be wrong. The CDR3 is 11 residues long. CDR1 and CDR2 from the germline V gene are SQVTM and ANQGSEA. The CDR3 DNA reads TGCAGCGTTGAAGACCGCTACGAGCAGTACTTC. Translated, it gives CSVEDRYEQYF.

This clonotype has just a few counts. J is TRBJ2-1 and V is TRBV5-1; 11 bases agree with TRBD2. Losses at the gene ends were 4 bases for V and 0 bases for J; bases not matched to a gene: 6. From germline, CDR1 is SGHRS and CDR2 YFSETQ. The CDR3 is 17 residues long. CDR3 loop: CASSGGLAEFSYNEQFF. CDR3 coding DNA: TGCGCCAGCAGCGGGGGACTAGCGGAGTTCTCCTACAATGAGCAGTTCTTC.

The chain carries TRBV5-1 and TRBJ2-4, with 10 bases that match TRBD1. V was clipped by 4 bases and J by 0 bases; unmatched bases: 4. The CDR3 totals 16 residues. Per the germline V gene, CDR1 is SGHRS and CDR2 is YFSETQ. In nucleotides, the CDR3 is TGCGCCAGCAGCGTTGACAGGGGGCTAGCCAAAAACATTCAGTACTTC. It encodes CASSVDRGLAKNIQYF.

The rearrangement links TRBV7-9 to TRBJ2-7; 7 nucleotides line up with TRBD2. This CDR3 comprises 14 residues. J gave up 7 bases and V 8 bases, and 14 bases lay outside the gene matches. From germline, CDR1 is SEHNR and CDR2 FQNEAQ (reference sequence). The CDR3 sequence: CASGSGGTLWEQYF. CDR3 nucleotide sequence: TGTGCCAGCGGGTCGGGGGGAACCCTGTGGGAGCAGTACTTC.